Listed below are T cell receptor beta chains from one sample, sequenced in a study of identical twins. From the 5' RACE reads, TCRdb called clonotypes with MiXCR, one entry per CDR3 protein. The profile shows about 920,000 distinct CDR3 sequences, 10% to 15% of them singletons. These data were also filed under a second study, of yellow fever vaccine responses in identical twins.

Sequencing was carried out using PBMCs. These receptors were taken from a woman between 18 and 29 years old in good health. Each CDR3 is given with its conserved first and last residue. Each record gives: V gene, clone size, J gene, D gene, CDR3 DNA, CDR3 protein. D genes are given only for firm matches. A row's size may be missing; if present it is once, few, many or a size class.

TRBV11-2	.	TRBJ2-5	.	TGTGCCAGCAGCTTAGGCGAGTTGGGCCAGTACTTC	CASSLGELGQYF
TRBV29-1	many	TRBJ1-1	.	TGCAGCGTTTGGAACACTGAAGCTTTCTTT	CSVWNTEAFF
TRBV27	many	TRBJ2-7	.	TGTGCCAGCAGTTTAAGGGCCCCGATGGGCTACGAGCAGTACTTC	CASSLRAPMGYEQYF
TRBV25-1	few	TRBJ2-7	.	TGTGCCAGCAGTGAACGGACGGGCGAGCAGTACTTC	CASSERTGEQYF
TRBV28	few	TRBJ1-2	TRBD1	TGTGCCAGCACAAGACAGGGCAACTATGGCTACACCTTC	CASTRQGNYGYTF
TRBV6-2/TRBV6-3	.	TRBJ1-1	.	TGTGCCAGCAGTCGACGCAGGGGAAACACTGAAGCTTTCTTT	CASSRRRGNTEAFF
TRBV4-1	many	TRBJ1-1	.	TGCGCCAGCAGCCAAGAAGGGATCACTGAAGCTTTCTTT	CASSQEGITEAFF
TRBV20-1	few	TRBJ2-7	.	TGCAGTGCTACGGAGAATTACGAGCAGTACTTC	CSATENYEQYF
TRBV20-1	few	TRBJ1-4	.	TGCAGTGCTGATCCCCAGGACGGTGCAACTAATGAAAAACTGTTTTTT	CSADPQDGATNEKLFF
TRBV24-1	.	TRBJ2-3	.	TGTGCCACCAGTGAAGCAGGGGTTAGGGGCACAGATACGCAGTATTTT	CATSEAGVRGTDTQYF
TRBV20-1	.	TRBJ2-1	.	TGCAGTGCTAGAGATCAATTGAACTGGGACAATGAGCAGTTCTTC	CSARDQLNWDNEQFF
TRBV6-5	many	TRBJ1-3	.	TGTGCCAGCAGTTACTCCAGGTTTTCTGGAAACACCATATATTTT	CASSYSRFSGNTIYF
TRBV5-1	few	TRBJ2-7	.	TGCGCCAGCAGCTTGGCCGGGAAGGCCGAGCAGTACTTC	CASSLAGKAEQYF
TRBV6-2/TRBV6-3	many	TRBJ2-3	.	TGTGCCAGCAGCTCAGATACGCAGTATTTT	CASSSDTQYF
TRBV27	.	TRBJ1-1	.	TGTGCCAGCAGGCACTACAGGAACACTGAAGCTTTCTTT	CASRHYRNTEAFF
TRBV18	.	TRBJ2-1	.	TGTGCCAGCTCACCTACCCTAGGGACCCTTTACAATGAGCAGTTCTTC	CASSPTLGTLYNEQFF
TRBV6-2/TRBV6-3	many	TRBJ2-1	TRBD2	TGTGCCAGCAGTTTCGCGACTAGCGGGGTGAACGAGCAGTTCTTC	CASSFATSGVNEQFF
TRBV28	few	TRBJ1-6	.	TGTGCCAGCAAAGGCGTGGCAGAGTACTCCTATAATTCACCCCTCCACTTT	CASKGVAEYSYNSPLHF
TRBV20-1	many	TRBJ2-1	TRBD2	TGCAGTGCTAGAGATCTAGCGGGAGGGATCGATGAGCAGTTCTTC	CSARDLAGGIDEQFF
TRBV3-1	.	TRBJ2-7	TRBD1	TGTGCCAGCGGCCTACAGGGGTCCAGCGAGCAGTACTTC	CASGLQGSSEQYF
TRBV7-2	few	TRBJ1-6	.	TGTGCCAGCAGAAACCGGGGGGGTAGGGCGGCTAATTCACCCCTCCACTTT	CASRNRGGRAANSPLHF
TRBV20-1	.	TRBJ2-5	TRBD1	TGCAGTGCTAGCCAGGGACAGGGGGGAGAGACCCAGTACTTC	CSASQGQGGETQYF
TRBV7-9	.	TRBJ1-3	.	TGTGCCAGCAGGGAACAGGGTTCTGGAAACACCATATATTTT	CASREQGSGNTIYF
TRBV12-3/TRBV12-4	few	TRBJ1-6	.	TGTGCCAGCAGTTTACGTAAGAATTCACCCCTCCACTTT	CASSLRKNSPLHF
TRBV12-3/TRBV12-4	few	TRBJ1-2	.	TGTGCCAGCCGGCCCCTGGGGGACTATGGCTACACCTTC	CASRPLGDYGYTF
TRBV4-1	.	TRBJ2-5	TRBD2	TGCGCCAGCAGGAAGATAGCGGGATCGACAGGGACCCAGTACTTC	CASRKIAGSTGTQYF
TRBV2	.	TRBJ2-3	TRBD2	TGTGCCAGAAGAGGACTAGCGGGAACTTCTAGCACAGATACGCAGTATTTT	CARRGLAGTSSTDTQYF
TRBV4-2	.	TRBJ2-3	TRBD2	TGTGCCAGCAGCCAAGATTTGGTAGCGGGGTTTACGCAGTATTTT	CASSQDLVAGFTQYF
TRBV6-5	.	TRBJ2-2	.	TGTGCCAGCAGTTACAGGGAACACGGGGAGCTGTTTTTT	CASSYREHGELFF
TRBV2	.	TRBJ2-3	.	TGTGCCAGCAGAAGCGGGCCAGATACGCAGTATTTT	CASRSGPDTQYF
TRBV20-1	.	TRBJ1-6	TRBD1	TGCAGTGCTTACCGGGACAGCTTAGGGAGTTCACCCCTCCACTTT	CSAYRDSLGSSPLHF
TRBV6-1	few	TRBJ2-1	TRBD1	TGTGCCAGCAGGGGGACAGAATGGGAGTTCTTC	CASRGTEWEFF
TRBV7-9	.	TRBJ1-4	.	TGTGCCAGCACGGATCTCGAAAACAATGAAAAACTGTTTTTT	CASTDLENNEKLFF